One and the same sample provided the 18 T cell receptor beta chains below, sequenced in a study of cytomegalovirus exposure and HLA in healthy donors. This PCR relied on a set of 60 Vbeta primers and 13 Jbeta primers. TCRdb's table, derived via immunoSEQ multiplex PCR, lists solely in-frame clones and lacks some. The sample contains about 180,000 clones, around 79% of which appear only once. Source material: PBMCs. The receptors here all came from a woman aged 40 to 50 in good health and CMV-seronegative.

The chain uses TRBV5-4 and TRBJ2-3; TRBD2 matches 16 bases. The length of the CDR3 is 18 residues. Germline values: CDR1 SGHNT, CDR2 YYREEE (reference sequence). V was clipped by 3 bases and J by 6 bases; unmatched bases: 10. CDR3 residues: CASSSTGTSGRAWDTQYF. The CDR3 DNA reads as TGTGCCAGCAGCTCAACCGGGACTAGCGGGAGGGCCTGGGATACGCAGTATTTT.

The rearrangement uses TRBV19 and TRBJ1-6, with 7 positions matching TRBD1. Trimming at V came to 1 base and at J to 7 bases, leaving 13 bases not matched to a gene. CDR1 is LNHDA and CDR2 is SQIVND in the germline V gene (reference sequence). This CDR3 spans 18 amino acids. The CDR3 region is CASSIAPPGRDRNSPLHF. The CDR3 nucleotides read TGTGCCAGTAGTATAGCCCCGCCCGGCCGGGACAGAAATTCACCCCTCCACTTT.

This rearrangement joins TRBV28 to TRBJ2-7; 7 nucleotides match TRBD1. CDR3 length equals 12 residues. The V gene's germline CDR1 is MDHEN and CDR2 SYDVKM. V was clipped by 3 bases and J by 6 bases; unmatched bases: 2. CDR3 loop: CASSFRGREQYF. The CDR3 bases are TGTGCCAGCAGTTTTAGGGGGCGCGAGCAGTACTTC.

There are a few counts of this clone. The chain uses TRBV21-1 and TRBJ2-4; the D segment call TRBD1 is taken from the table without a DNA check. TRBV21-1 is shown as a pseudogene. CDR3 size: 18 residues. For the CDR3, the DNA is TGTGCCAGCAGTTCCGGGACAGGGATTGGACTAGCCAAAAACATTCAGTACTTC. Translation: CASSSGTGIGLAKNIQYF.

This sequence joins TRBV5-4 and TRBJ1-2, with D tentatively TRBD1 (6 bases). The V end was cut by 6 bases, the J end by 5 bases, with 17 bases between. Germline loops: CDR1 SGHNT, CDR2 YYREEE (reference sequence). This CDR3 is built from 14 residues. CDR3 nucleotides: TGTGCCAGCAAGGTGTCAGGGGTTAAGTATGGCTACACCTTC. Protein product: CASKVSGVKYGYTF.

The genes are TRBV5-1 and TRBJ2-5; 9 nucleotides agree with TRBD1. Matching the DNA end better, TRBJ2-7 makes the J call doubtful. The CDR3 spans 14 residues. Germline CDR1 and CDR2: SGHRS and YFSETQ. In DNA, the CDR3 is TGCGCCAGCAGCCCGGGACAGGGTCTCTACGAGCAGTACTTC. Encoded protein: CASSPGQGLYEQYF.

This sequence joins TRBV9 and TRBJ1-6, with D possibly matching TRBD1 (6 bases). The CDR3 totals 16 residues. V dropped 0 bases and J dropped 10 bases, with 17 bases sitting between them. From germline, CDR1 is SGDLS and CDR2 YYNGEE. This CDR3 reads CASSVEVTGRGSPLHF. CDR3 DNA sequence: TGTGCCAGCAGCGTAGAAGTAACAGGGAGGGGATCACCCCTCCACTTT. Filled out from reference TRBV9 and TRBJ1-6, the complete variable domain reads DSGVTQTPKHLITATGQRVTLRCSPRSGDLSVYWYQQSLDQGLQFLIQYYNGEERAKGNILERFSAQQFPDLHSELNLSSLELGDSALYFCASSVEVTGRGSPLHFGNGTRLTVT.

Only a few counts were recorded for this clone. V usage is TRBV18 and J usage is TRBJ2-3; 7 positions agree with TRBD1. Losses at the gene ends were 0 bases for V and 2 bases for J; bases not matched to a gene: 8. Germline V gene lookup returns CDR1 KGHSH and CDR2 LQKENI. This CDR3 is 17 amino acids long. The CDR3 sequence: CASSPPLRQGNTDTQYF. As DNA, the CDR3 is TGTGCCAGCTCACCACCGCTCAGACAGGGCAACACAGATACGCAGTATTTT.

The table lists this clone with a count of one. The CDR3: CASSSQQGLTYNEQFF. Written as DNA, the CDR3 is TGTGCCAGCAGCTCCCAACAGGGGCTAACGTACAATGAGCAGTTCTTC. The chain links TRBV7-6 to TRBJ2-1, with 7 bases fitting TRBD1. The CDR3 is 16 residues long. Germline V gives CDR1 SGHVS, CDR2 FNYEAQ. J lost 4 bases, V lost 4 bases, and 10 bases had no gene match.

Here the CDR3 reads CASSKDREQPQHF. In DNA, the CDR3 is TGTGCCAGCTCAAAGGACAGGGAACAGCCCCAGCATTTT. The rearrangement links TRBV18 to TRBJ1-5; 8 bases align to TRBD1. This CDR3 spans 13 amino acids. V gave up 5 bases and J gave up 7 bases; unmatched junction bases: 4. Germline lookup yields CDR1 KGHSH and CDR2 LQKENI.

This clone has more than one count but fewer than ten. The chain recombines TRBV5-6 with TRBJ1-1; D unclear. With 5 bases removed from V and 1 base from J, the gap between germline ends came to 9 bases. The CDR3 length is 13 residues. Germline CDR1 and CDR2: SGHDT and YYEEEE. In DNA, the CDR3 is TGTGCCAGCAGACGTCGCAGGAACACTGAAGCTTTCTTT. Its translation: CASRRRRNTEAFF.

The CDR3 nucleotides are TGTGCCAGCAGTGAATCAGGGGTTCGAAGAAACACCATATATTTT. Translating it yields CASSESGVRRNTIYF. The chain couples TRBV6-1 to TRBJ1-3; D may be TRBD1 (6 bases). Per the germline V gene, CDR1 is MNHNS and CDR2 is SASEGT. The CDR3 runs to 15 residues. Between the trimmed V and J ends, which lost 2 bases and 5 bases, there was a span of 13 bases.

The count of this clone is one. The rearrangement uses TRBV5-4 and TRBJ2-2, with TRBD1 identical over 12 bases. Germline V CDR1 and CDR2: SGHNT, YYREEE (reference sequence). J lost 4 bases, V lost 4 bases, and 5 bases had no gene match. This CDR3 region has 16 residues. DNA of the CDR3: TGTGCCAGCAGCGAGAGGGACAGGGGGCGCACCGGGGAGCTGTTTTTT. Encoded protein: CASSERDRGRTGELFF. Filled out from reference TRBV5-4 and TRBJ2-2, the complete variable domain reads ETGVTQSPTHLIKTRGQQVTLRCSSQSGHNTVSWYQQALGQGPQFIFQYYREEENGRGNFPPRFSGLQFPNYSSELNVNALELDDSALYLCASSERDRGRTGELFFGEGSRLTVL.

The chain combines TRBV9 with TRBJ1-3, with no clear D. Trimming stripped 1 base from V and 3 bases from J, with 5 bases between. This CDR3 comprises 13 residues. Germline CDR1 and CDR2: SGDLS and YYNGEE. CDR3 DNA: TGTGCCAGCAGCGTACAAAATGGAAACACCATATATTTT. It specifies CASSVQNGNTIYF.

The chain couples TRBV7-9 to TRBJ1-4, with no clear D. Germline V gene sequence: CDR1 SEHNR, CDR2 FQNEAQ (reference sequence). The V end lost 1 base, the J end lost 9 bases, and 12 bases lay between the germline ends. This CDR3 is 14 amino acids long. CDR3: CASSLDGGMKKLFF. CDR3 coding DNA: TGTGCCAGCAGCTTAGATGGAGGGATGAAAAAACTGTTTTTT.

This rearrangement joins TRBV4-1 to TRBJ2-3; TRBD1 agrees at 9 bases. This CDR3 spans 18 amino acids. The V gene's germline CDR1 is MGHRA and CDR2 YSYEKL. The V and J ends lost 2 bases and 2 bases, in that order; junction bases with no gene match: 11. Written as DNA, the CDR3 is TGCGCCAGCAGCCAACACCAACCGGGACAGGGTACCACAGATACGCAGTATTTT. Protein sequence: CASSQHQPGQGTTDTQYF.

CDR3 in amino acids: CAWSVKGETQYF. CDR3 nucleotide sequence: TGTGCCTGGAGTGTGAAGGGGGAGACCCAGTACTTC. The genes are TRBV30 and TRBJ2-5; TRBD1 might be the D (5 bases). V dropped 0 bases and J dropped 5 bases, with 7 bases sitting between them. The germline V gene has CDR1 GTSNPN and CDR2 SVGIG (reference sequence). The CDR3 has 12 residues. The full variable domain, with the rest looked up from reference TRBV30 and TRBJ2-5, is SQTIHQWPATLVQPVGSPLSLECTVEGTSNPNLYWYRQAAGRGLQLLFYSVGIGQISSEVPQNLSASRPQDRQFILSSKKLLLSDSGFYLCAWSVKGETQYFGPGTRLLVL.

The gene calls are TRBV19 and TRBJ2-3, with 15 bases matching TRBD2. Germline assignment: CDR1 LNHDA and CDR2 SQIVND (reference sequence). The CDR3 extends over 19 amino acids. V lost 7 bases to trimming and J lost 2 bases; unmatched junction nucleotides: 13. CDR3 sequence: CASTYTGLAGGLSTDTQYF. The DNA of the CDR3 is TGTGCCAGTACTTACACGGGACTAGCGGGAGGCCTATCCACAGATACGCAGTATTTT.